The rows below give T cell receptor beta chains drawn from one sample of a study of cytotoxic CD8 clonotypes in ibrutinib-treated CLL. Sequenced by immunoSEQ multiplex PCR; TCRdb stores in-frame clones only, minus some. The repertoire holds around 60,000 clones, with around three fifths as singletons. The input for sequencing was PBMCs, taken after 12 months of ibrutinib treatment. The receptors shown here come from a human donor with chronic lymphocytic leukemia. The CDR3 runs from the conserved cysteine through the conserved F or W. A D gene is named only where the DNA matches it firmly. The listing skips clone size in some rows; elsewhere it reads once, few, many or a size class.

j_gene,abundance,v_gene,d_gene,CDR3nt,CDR3aa
TRBJ1-5,few,TRBV6-5,-,TGTGCCAGCAGTTACCGGGGCAATCAGCCCCAGCATTTT,CASSYRGNQPQHF
TRBJ1-2,-,TRBV10-3,-,TGTGCCATCAGTGACGAGGGGCGATGGAGGGGCTACACCTTC,CAISDEGRWRGYTF
TRBJ2-6,-,TRBV18,-,TGTGCCAGCACCGGGTCCTTAGTGTCCGGGGCCAACGTCCTGACTTTC,CASTGSLVSGANVLTF
TRBJ1-1,-,TRBV27,TRBD1,TGTGCCACCCGGCCGGGACAGGGGTTTATGAACACTGAAGCTTTCTTT,CATRPGQGFMNTEAFF
TRBJ2-1,many,TRBV2,TRBD1,TGTGCCAACGGACAGGTCCCGGGGAATGAGCAGTTCTTC,CANGQVPGNEQFF
TRBJ1-1,-,TRBV5-6,-,TGTGCCAGCAGCTTAAAACCCGGGGCGGAAGCTTTCTTT,CASSLKPGAEAFF
TRBJ2-7,many,TRBV7-9,-,TGTGCCAGCAGCTTTGGGCGGGCTTTAGACTTC,CASSFGRALDF
TRBJ1-6,many,TRBV19,TRBD1,TGTGCCAGTAGTGGACAGGTGATTAATTCACCCCTCCACTTT,CASSGQVINSPLHF
TRBJ2-1,-,TRBV11-2,-,TGTGCCAGCAGCTTAGTTGGCGGTTACAATGAGCAGTTCTTC,CASSLVGGYNEQFF
TRBJ1-6,few,TRBV27,-,TGTGCCAGCAGTTTAACCCCCTCCTATAATTCACCCCTCCACTTT,CASSLTPSYNSPLHF
TRBJ1-2,-,TRBV2,-,TGTGCCAGCAGTTCGAATGTTAACTATGGCTACACCTTC,CASSSNVNYGYTF
TRBJ1-4,-,TRBV6-1,-,TGTGCCAGCAGTCTTACTCGGGCAACTAATGAAAAACTGTTTTTT,CASSLTRATNEKLFF
TRBJ2-5,-,TRBV25-1,-,TGTGCCAGCAGTGAATTCGGGTCCGAGACCCAGTACTTC,CASSEFGSETQYF
TRBJ2-1,-,TRBV28,-,TGTGCCAGCAGTTTCGGGCTAGCAAATGTGGAGCAGTTCTTC,CASSFGLANVEQFF
TRBJ2-1,few,TRBV28,TRBD1,TGTGCCAGCAGTGGTCGACAGGGAGCTCAAATCAACCGCTCCTACAATGAGCAGTTCTTC,CASSGRQGAQINRSYNEQFF
TRBJ2-7,once,TRBV18,TRBD1,TGTGCCAGCTCACCCACCGGGACAGGGGTTTGGGAGCAGTACTTC,CASSPTGTGVWEQYF
TRBJ2-7,-,TRBV7-9,TRBD1,TGTGCCAGCAGCTTAGAGGCTTCGGACAGGGAGGTCGAGCAGTACTTC,CASSLEASDREVEQYF
TRBJ2-3,few,TRBV18,TRBD2,TGTGCCAGCTCACCACTGTCAGCGGGGGGGGATACGCAGTATTTT,CASSPLSAGGDTQYF
TRBJ2-7,once,TRBV28,TRBD2,TGTGCCAGCAGTTGGGGGACTAGCGGGAGTATGGGCTACGAGCAGTACTTC,CASSWGTSGSMGYEQYF
TRBJ1-3,-,TRBV27,-,TGTGCCAGCAGTTTAGGTCTCTCTGGAAACACCATATATTTT,CASSLGLSGNTIYF
TRBJ2-2,-,TRBV28,-,TGTGCCAGCAGTCTCGGGTGGGGTAGGACCGGGGAGCTGTTTTTT,CASSLGWGRTGELFF
TRBJ2-7,-,TRBV15,-,TGTGCCACCAGCAGAGAGCATTTCGGGGGGCTCGGAGCCTACGAGCAGTACTTC,CATSREHFGGLGAYEQYF
TRBJ1-3,-,TRBV5-4,-,TGTGCCAGCAGCAACCGTGTAGGGGCAAGGACAACTTTAAACACCATATATTTT,CASSNRVGARTTLNTIYF
TRBJ1-1,few,TRBV5-5,-,TGTGCCAGCAGCCGTCCCGGGACGGGGAACACTGAAGCTTTCTTT,CASSRPGTGNTEAFF
TRBJ1-5,-,TRBV6-1,TRBD1,TGTGCCAGCAGTTATGGGACAGGGGACCAGCCCCAGCATTTT,CASSYGTGDQPQHF
TRBJ2-5,-,TRBV6-5,TRBD1,TGTGCCACCTCCTCGGACAGGGGGTACCAAGAGACCCAGTACTTC,CATSSDRGYQETQYF